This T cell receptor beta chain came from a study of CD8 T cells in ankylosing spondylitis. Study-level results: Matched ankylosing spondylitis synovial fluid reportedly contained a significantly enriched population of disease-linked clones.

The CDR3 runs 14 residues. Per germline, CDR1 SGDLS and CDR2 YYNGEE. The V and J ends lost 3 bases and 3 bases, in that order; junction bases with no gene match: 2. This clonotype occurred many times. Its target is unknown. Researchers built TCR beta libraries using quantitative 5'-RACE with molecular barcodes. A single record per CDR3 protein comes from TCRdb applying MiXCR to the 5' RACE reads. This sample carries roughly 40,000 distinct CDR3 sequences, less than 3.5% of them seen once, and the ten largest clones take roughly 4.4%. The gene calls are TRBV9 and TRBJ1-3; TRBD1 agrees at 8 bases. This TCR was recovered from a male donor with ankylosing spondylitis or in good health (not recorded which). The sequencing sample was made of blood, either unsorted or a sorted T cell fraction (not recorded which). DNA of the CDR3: TGTGCCAGCAGCGGGACAGGGTATGGAAACACCATATATTTT. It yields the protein CASSGTGYGNTIYF.